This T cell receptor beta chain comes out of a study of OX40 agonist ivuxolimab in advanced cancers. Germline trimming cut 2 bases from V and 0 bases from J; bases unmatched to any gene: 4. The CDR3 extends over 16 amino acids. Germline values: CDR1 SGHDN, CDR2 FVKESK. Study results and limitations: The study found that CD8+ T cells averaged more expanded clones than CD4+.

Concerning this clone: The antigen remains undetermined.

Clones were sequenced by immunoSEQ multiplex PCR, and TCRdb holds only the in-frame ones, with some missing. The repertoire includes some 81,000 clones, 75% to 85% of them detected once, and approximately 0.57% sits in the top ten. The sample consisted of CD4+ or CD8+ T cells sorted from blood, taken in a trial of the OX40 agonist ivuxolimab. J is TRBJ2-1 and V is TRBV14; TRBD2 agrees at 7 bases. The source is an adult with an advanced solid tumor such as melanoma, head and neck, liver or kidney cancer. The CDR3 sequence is CASSQWRGSSYNEQFF. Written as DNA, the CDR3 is TGTGCCAGCAGCCAATGGCGGGGGAGCTCCTACAATGAGCAGTTCTTC.